The 4 T cell receptor beta chains listed next were all sequenced from one sample in a study of blood T cell repertoires in COVID-19. The method was immunoSEQ multiplex PCR; TCRdb's version includes in-frame clones alone and lacks a portion of them. This table holds about 240,000 clones, roughly 80% found once. Sequencing used peripheral blood. The receptors were sampled from a woman of 80 years or more with acute or convalescent COVID-19.

The table lists this clone with a count of one. This chain links TRBV3-1 (or the pseudogene TRBV3-2) with TRBJ1-2, with a tentative D call TRBD1 (6 bases). This CDR3 spans 15 amino acids. The germline CDR1 and CDR2 sequences are LGHDT and YNNKEL (reference sequence). The V end lost 4 bases, the J end lost 4 bases, and 16 bases lay between the germline ends. The chain's CDR3 is CASSRNEQGFYGYTF. CDR3 DNA sequence: TGTGCCAGCAGCCGAAACGAACAGGGTTTCTATGGCTACACCTTC.

There are a few counts of this clone. The chain is built from TRBV3-1 (or the pseudogene TRBV3-2) and TRBJ2-2, with 12 bases matching TRBD2. This CDR3 is built from 18 residues. CDR1 LGHDT and CDR2 YNNKEL come from the germline V gene (reference sequence). V lost 4 bases to trimming and J lost 4 bases; unmatched junction nucleotides: 10. CDR3 residues: CASSPLPLAGGSTGELFF. The DNA of the CDR3 is TGTGCCAGCAGCCCCCTCCCGCTAGCGGGGGGGAGCACCGGGGAGCTGTTTTTT.

The gene calls are TRBV2 and TRBJ2-7, with a possible D match to TRBD2 (7 bases). Per the germline V gene, CDR1 is SNHLY and CDR2 is FYNNEI. The CDR3 extends over 13 amino acids. The germline V and J ends were trimmed by 7 bases and 2 bases, with 12 bases remaining between them. The CDR3 nucleotides read TGTGCCAGCAACGAGGGGGGGGCCTACGAGCAGTACTTC. Its translation is CASNEGGAYEQYF.

The chain recombines TRBV5-1 with TRBJ2-5, with D possibly TRBD2 on 7 matching bases. V dropped 0 bases and J dropped 5 bases, with 14 bases sitting between them. There are 15 residues in the CDR3. Germline CDR1 SGHRS, CDR2 YFSETQ. Written as DNA, the CDR3 is TGCGCCAGCAGCTTGGATCGGGGGGCTGGGGAGACCCAGTACTTC. Translated, it gives CASSLDRGAGETQYF.